These 27 T cell receptor beta chains share one sample of origin, sequenced in a study of cytomegalovirus exposure and HLA in healthy donors. TCRdb keeps only in-frame clones here, not all; method: immunoSEQ multiplex PCR. The data contain some 210,000 clones, 75% to 90% of them seen just once; the ten biggest clones take up around 5.6%. The sample comprised PBMCs. All receptors derive from a woman aged 18-29 years in good health and CMV-seronegative.

The rearrangement uses TRBV27 and TRBJ2-1, with no clear D. This CDR3 has 17 residues. V lost 8 bases, J lost 0 bases, and 20 bases lay in between. The germline gives CDR1 MNHEY, CDR2 SMNVEV (reference sequence). The chain's CDR3 is CASARGSGAGSYNEQFF. In DNA, the CDR3 is TGTGCCAGCGCGAGAGGTTCGGGCGCAGGCTCCTACAATGAGCAGTTCTTC.

The chain combines TRBV5-1 with TRBJ1-1; no reliable D call. V lost 5 bases and J 2 bases, leaving 13 bases between the germline ends. CDR3 length: 14 residues. Per the germline V gene, CDR1 is SGHRS and CDR2 is YFSETQ. CDR3 DNA: TGCGCCAGCAGTAACCCCACGTCTAACACTGAAGCTTTCTTT. Translation gives CASSNPTSNTEAFF.

V is TRBV15 and J is TRBJ1-4; no firm D call. The CDR3 loop spans 14 amino acids. Per germline, CDR1 LNHNV and CDR2 YYDKDF (reference sequence). V was cut by 1 base and J by 4 bases, with 7 bases left in between. The CDR3 DNA follows: TGTGCCACCAGCAGAGGGTACGGTAATGAAAAACTGTTTTTT. It translates to CATSRGYGNEKLFF.

CDR3 in amino acids: CASSPTGPTEAFF. The DNA of the CDR3 is TGTGCCAGCTCACCCACAGGGCCCACTGAAGCTTTCTTT. V usage is TRBV18 and J usage is TRBJ1-1; a possible D gene is TRBD1 (6 bases). This CDR3 region has 13 residues. V lost 3 bases and J 4 bases, leaving 9 bases between the germline ends. Germline CDR1 is KGHSH and CDR2 is LQKENI.

The chain employs TRBV5-1 and TRBJ2-5; a weak D match, TRBD1 (5 bases). Germline values: CDR1 SGHRS, CDR2 YFSETQ. The CDR3 loop spans 14 amino acids. Trimming removed 3 bases at V and 5 bases at J, with 14 bases between. The CDR3 region has the DNA TGCGCCAGCAGCTCTACGGCAGGGCCCGAGACCCAGTACTTC. Protein product: CASSSTAGPETQYF.

The chain couples TRBV18 to TRBJ2-1, with 12 nucleotides matching TRBD2. The germline V gene encodes CDR1 KGHSH and CDR2 LQKENI. This CDR3 comprises 19 residues. V was clipped by 6 bases and J by 2 bases; unmatched bases: 14. CDR3 DNA sequence: TGTGCCAGCTCGCCCACTAGCGGGGGGCGTCTCGGGCCCTACAATGAGCAGTTCTTC. Its protein product is CASSPTSGGRLGPYNEQFF. The variable domain in full, completed from reference TRBV18 and TRBJ2-1, reads NAGVMQNPRHLVRRRGQEARLRCSPMKGHSHVYWYRQLPEEGLKFMVYLQKENIIDESGMPKERFSAEFPKEGPSILRIQQVVRGDSAAYFCASSPTSGGRLGPYNEQFFGPGTRLTVL.

The genes are TRBV19 and TRBJ2-7, with D tentatively TRBD2 (5 bases). CDR1 and CDR2 (germline): LNHDA, SQIVND (reference sequence). The CDR3 runs to 13 residues. V was clipped by 6 bases and J by 3 bases, with 12 bases between them. The CDR3 DNA is TGTGCCAGTAGAGGATATCGGGACTACGAGCAGTACTTC. It yields the protein CASRGYRDYEQYF. The whole variable domain, filled in from reference TRBV19 and TRBJ2-7, reads DGGITQSPKYLFRKEGQNVTLSCEQNLNHDAMYWYRQDPGQGLRLIYYSQIVNDFQKGDIAEGYSVSREKKESFPLTVTSAQKNPTAFYLCASRGYRDYEQYFGPGTRLTVT.

The chain uses TRBV4-1 and TRBJ1-2, with D perhaps TRBD1 (6 bases). The germline V and J ends were trimmed by 0 bases and 4 bases, with 15 bases remaining between them. Germline-derived CDR1 and CDR2 are MGHRA and YSYEKL. The CDR3 sequence is 16 residues long. CDR3 nucleotide sequence: TGCGCCAGCAGCCAAGATCAACAGGGCAGTCCCTATGGCTACACCTTC. Protein: CASSQDQQGSPYGYTF.

V and J are TRBV6-6 and TRBJ1-2, with 8 bases aligning to TRBD1. V was pared by 6 bases and J by 0 bases, with 6 bases of the junction left unmatched. Germline V gene data show CDR1 as MNHNY and CDR2 as SVGAGI (reference sequence). CDR3 length: 15 residues. The CDR3 spells CASRGQGTSNYGYTF. The CDR3 DNA reads TGTGCCAGCAGAGGACAGGGAACATCTAACTATGGCTACACCTTC.

V gene TRBV30 combines with J gene TRBJ2-7, with D maybe TRBD2 (5 bases). The CDR3 has 14 amino acids. Germline loops: CDR1 GTSNPN, CDR2 SVGIG (reference sequence). Trimming took off 2 bases at V and 0 bases at J, with 11 bases between the two ends. The CDR3 is CAWSREILSYEQYF. Here the CDR3 DNA reads TGTGCCTGGAGTAGGGAGATACTCTCCTACGAGCAGTACTTC.

This clone was seen a single time. This sequence joins TRBV5-1 and TRBJ2-1; D is perhaps TRBD2 (6 bases). V lost 4 bases and J lost 8, with 10 bases in between. The CDR3 sequence is 12 residues long. Germline V gene sequence: CDR1 SGHRS, CDR2 YFSETQ. The CDR3 bases are TGCGCCAGCAGCCTGAGCGGGTATGAGCAGTTCTTC. Protein product: CASSLSGYEQFF.

The rearrangement links TRBV25-1 to TRBJ2-5; 8 bases are shared with TRBD1. The V gene's germline CDR1 is MGHDK and CDR2 SYGVNS. CDR3 length equals 14 residues. J lost 5 bases, V lost 4 bases, and 6 bases had no gene match. The CDR3 loop is CASSVSRGRETQYF. The CDR3, as DNA: TGTGCCAGCAGTGTGTCCAGGGGGCGGGAGACCCAGTACTTC. The variable domain in full, with the rest retrieved from reference TRBV25-1 and TRBJ2-5, is EADIYQTPRYLVIGTGKKITLECSQTMGHDKMYWYQQDPGMELHLIHYSYGVNSTEKGDLSSESTVSRIRTEHFPLTLESARPSHTSQYLCASSVSRGRETQYFGPGTRLLVL.

This chain connects TRBV5-1 to TRBJ2-3, with no clear D. This CDR3 is 15 amino acids long. With 2 bases removed from V and 1 base from J, the gap between germline ends came to 11 bases. Germline CDR1 and CDR2: SGHRS and YFSETQ. Here the CDR3 reads CASSFAGSGTDTQYF. The CDR3 coding sequence is TGCGCCAGCAGCTTTGCCGGATCGGGCACAGATACGCAGTATTTT.

V and J are TRBV7-8 and TRBJ2-7, with 7 bases identical to TRBD2. The germline gives CDR1 SGHVS, CDR2 FQNEAQ. The CDR3 runs to 16 residues. Unmatched junction bases numbered 12, after V lost 4 bases and J lost 3 bases. In nucleotides, the CDR3 is TGTGCCAGCAGCTATACTCCTAGCGGAGGATACTACGAGCAGTACTTC. It yields the protein CASSYTPSGGYYEQYF.

This chain uses TRBV28 with TRBJ2-7; 12 bases agree with TRBD2. The CDR3 sequence is 16 residues long. The ends lost 1 base at V and 3 bases at J; junction bases unmatched: 4. CDR1 and CDR2 from the germline V gene are MDHEN and SYDVKM. In DNA form, the CDR3 reads TGTGCCAGCAGTTTATTCGCGACTAGCGGGAGCTACGAGCAGTACTTC. This encodes CASSLFATSGSYEQYF.

In its sample, this clone was seen a few times. The chain employs TRBV19 and TRBJ1-2; TRBD1 aligns across 9 bases. Germline CDR1 reads LNHDA; CDR2 reads SQIVND (reference sequence). Unmatched junction bases numbered 9, after V lost 8 bases and J lost 8 bases. This CDR3 region has 13 residues. The DNA of the CDR3 is TGTGCCAGTGGACCCGGGACAGGGTACGGCTACACCTTC. This codes for CASGPGTGYGYTF.

The V and J genes are TRBV28 and TRBJ2-5; perhaps TRBD1 as D (6 bases). In germline, CDR1 is MDHEN, CDR2 SYDVKM. Trimming cost V 6 bases and J 3 bases, with 14 bases left between them. The CDR3 has 14 residues. This CDR3 reads CASSGTPHKETQYF. The CDR3, as DNA: TGTGCCAGCAGCGGGACACCGCACAAAGAGACCCAGTACTTC.

The V and J genes are TRBV27 and TRBJ2-3, with D tentatively TRBD1 or TRBD2 (5 bases each). CDR3 length equals 19 residues. Trimming removed 5 bases at V and 2 bases at J, with 26 bases between. Germline assignment: CDR1 MNHEY and CDR2 SMNVEV (reference sequence). CDR3: CASSPFQGWGFLTTDTQYF. CDR3 nucleotides: TGTGCCAGCAGTCCCTTCCAGGGTTGGGGGTTTCTTACCACAGATACGCAGTATTTT.

This chain uses TRBV30 with TRBJ2-1; D unresolved. V lost 0 bases and J 5 bases, leaving 8 bases between the germline ends. The germline CDR1 and CDR2 sequences are GTSNPN and SVGIG (reference sequence). The length of the CDR3 is 13 residues. CDR3 protein: CAWSVLQHNEQFF. The CDR3 coding sequence is TGTGCCTGGAGTGTCCTCCAGCACAATGAGCAGTTCTTC.

This clone was picked up many times. The V gene is TRBV2, the J gene TRBJ2-3; D is undetermined. With 2 bases removed from V and 6 bases from J, the gap between germline ends came to 12 bases. Germline V lookup: CDR1 SNHLY, CDR2 FYNNEI. CDR3 length: 14 amino acids. The CDR3 loop reads CASSEIIGDDTQYF. CDR3 nucleotide sequence: TGTGCCAGCAGTGAAATTATCGGAGATGATACGCAGTATTTT.

The V call is TRBV25-1, the J call TRBJ2-3; D remains unclear. The CDR3 is made up of 13 amino acids. Germline-derived CDR1 and CDR2 are MGHDK and SYGVNS. V lost 7 bases and J 3 bases, leaving 11 bases between the germline ends. The CDR3 bases are TGTGCCAGCAATACCCAGATGACAGATACGCAGTATTTT. Translated, it gives CASNTQMTDTQYF.

This sequence joins TRBV14 and TRBJ1-2; D uncertain. The CDR3 length is 13 residues. Germline CDR1 reads SGHDN; CDR2 reads FVKESK. V lost 2 bases to trimming and J lost 2 bases, with 6 bases between them. The CDR3 region is CASSQQQNYGYTF. CDR3 DNA sequence: TGTGCCAGCAGCCAACAACAGAACTATGGCTACACCTTC. Based on the CDR3 plus reference TRBV14 and TRBJ1-2, the full variable domain is EAGVTQFPSHSVIEKGQTVTLRCDPISGHDNLYWYRRVMGKEIKFLLHFVKESKQDESGMPNNRFLAERTGGTYSTLKVQPAELEDSGVYFCASSQQQNYGYTFGSGTRLTVV.

As concerns this clone: Additional DNA sequences in this sample encode the identical CDR3. The chain combines TRBV5-1 with TRBJ2-7, with 9 nucleotides matching TRBD2. J lost 3 bases, V lost 5 bases, and 6 bases had no gene match. The CDR3 is 14 residues long. Germline CDR1 and CDR2: SGHRS and YFSETQ. CDR3 DNA: TGCGCCAGCAGTCTGACTAGCGGAAACTACGAGCAGTACTTC. Encoded protein: CASSLTSGNYEQYF.

Here the CDR3 DNA reads TGTGCCAGCAGTGATGAATACAGGGTTACGTACGAGCAGTACTTC. Translating gives CASSDEYRVTYEQYF. V usage is TRBV6-1 and J usage is TRBJ2-7; a possible D gene is TRBD1 (6 bases). The CDR3 covers 15 residues. V was pared by 3 bases and J by 4 bases, with 16 bases between. Germline V gene lookup returns CDR1 MNHNS and CDR2 SASEGT.

The chain carries TRBV2 and TRBJ2-2; D is possibly TRBD2 (6 bases). V lost 7 bases and J 7 bases, leaving 16 bases between the germline ends. The CDR3 is made up of 14 amino acids. Germline values: CDR1 SNHLY, CDR2 FYNNEI. Here the CDR3 DNA reads TGTGCCAGCACCCAATCGGGGGTGAACGGGGAGCTGTTTTTT. Amino acids: CASTQSGVNGELFF.

This clone was seen at least ten times. This rearrangement joins TRBV6-1 to TRBJ2-7, with D possibly being TRBD1 (7 bases). Germline values: CDR1 MNHNS, CDR2 SASEGT. The germline V and J ends were trimmed by 6 bases and 2 bases, with 17 bases remaining between them. The CDR3 is 15 amino acids. This CDR3 is CASSKTGWGAYEQYF. CDR3 bases: TGTGCCAGCAGCAAGACAGGGTGGGGGGCCTACGAGCAGTACTTC.

J is TRBJ2-7 and V is TRBV5-1; 7 bases are a match to TRBD1. Losses at the gene ends were 4 bases for V and 7 bases for J; bases not matched to a gene: 20. Germline V gene lookup returns CDR1 SGHRS and CDR2 YFSETQ. CDR3 length: 17 amino acids. The CDR3 region has the DNA TGCGCCAGCAGCGGGGGCGGACAGGCCCTACAATCACGGGAGCAGTACTTC. Protein sequence: CASSGGGQALQSREQYF. The whole variable domain, filled in from reference TRBV5-1 and TRBJ2-7, reads KAGVTQTPRYLIKTRGQQVTLSCSPISGHRSVSWYQQTPGQGLQFLFEYFSETQRNKGNFPGRFSGRQFSNSRSEMNVSTLELGDSALYLCASSGGGQALQSREQYFGPGTRLTVT.